This TCR beta chain was identified during a study of blood T cell repertoires in COVID-19. The overall study: The United States, Italy and Spain were the sources of the acute and convalescent COVID-19 samples. From T cells, B-cell-depleted T cells, or PBMCs came the material, which was cDNA or gDNA.

In the original processing: Estimates of nucleated cell counts were drawn from the amplification of reference gene primers. TCRdb's copy holds only in-frame clones and misses some; the assay was immunoSEQ multiplex PCR. V, J and clone size are taken as reported in that table, and D and trimming were inferred from the DNA itself. In the table there are about 280,000 clones, roughly 90% of which are singletons. This receptor was taken from a woman between 25 and 40 years old with active or convalescent COVID-19. The specimen was peripheral blood.

The CDR3 region has the DNA TGTGCCAGTAGCGTCGGAGGTGGGGGGGCCGAGACCCAGTACTTC. Residues: CASSVGGGGAETQYF. This chain links TRBV19 with TRBJ2-5; maybe TRBD2 (7 bases). The CDR3 runs 15 residues. Trimming shortened V by 6 bases and J by 5 bases, and 19 bases separated the two germline ends. Germline assignment: CDR1 LNHDA and CDR2 SQIVND (reference sequence).